This T cell receptor (beta chain) is drawn from a study of persistence of HIV-infected CD4 T cells. The stimulus was an HIV-1 Gag 15-mer peptide pool, 0.85 to 1 ug/peptide/mL. CD40L-negative CD69-negative CD45RO-high memory CD4+ T cells were sorted as populations depleted of antigen-responding cells. As concerns this clone: Its target is unknown.

CDR1 is MDHEN, CDR2 SYDVKM, per germline. The CDR3 covers 17 residues. V lost 1 base to trimming and J lost 8 bases, with 20 bases between them. Sequencing used immunoSEQ version 4 in survey mode. Method: immunoSEQ multiplex PCR; TCRdb's copy keeps in-frame clones and lacks some. The data show some 58,000 clones, about 81% seen once. The sequenced sample was CD4+ T cells sorted from PBMCs after roughly 18-hour stimulation, obtained from a patient who received antiretroviral therapy. The chain has TRBV28 and TRBJ1-4; no definite D call. The source of this sequence is an adult man with HIV who was CMV-seropositive. Written as DNA, the CDR3 is TGTGCCAGCAGTTTATTGAGGGAACCGGTCACTGGGGAAAAACTGTTTTTT. Amino acid sequence: CASSLLREPVTGEKLFF.